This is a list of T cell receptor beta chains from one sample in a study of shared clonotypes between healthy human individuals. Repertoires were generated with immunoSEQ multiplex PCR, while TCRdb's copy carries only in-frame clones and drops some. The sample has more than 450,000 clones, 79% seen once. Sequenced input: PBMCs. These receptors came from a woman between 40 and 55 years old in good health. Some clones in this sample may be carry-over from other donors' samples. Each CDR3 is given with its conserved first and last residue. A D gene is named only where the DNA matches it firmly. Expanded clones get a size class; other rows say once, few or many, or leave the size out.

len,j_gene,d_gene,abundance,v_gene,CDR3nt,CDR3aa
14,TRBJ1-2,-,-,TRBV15,TGTGCCACCAGCAGAAGGCTGGAACCTGGGAGGTACACCTTC,CATSRRLEPGRYTF
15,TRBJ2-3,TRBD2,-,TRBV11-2,TGTGCCAGCAGCCGAATTAGCGGGAGGGTGGATACGCAGTATTTT,CASSRISGRVDTQYF
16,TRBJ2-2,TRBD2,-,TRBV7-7,TGTGCTAGCAGCCAGGGACTAGCGGCCGGCGAAGGGGAGCTGTTTTTT,CASSQGLAAGEGELFF
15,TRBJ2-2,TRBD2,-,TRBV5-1,TGCGCCAGCAGACTAGCGGGAACGAACACCGGGGAGCTGTTTTTT,CASRLAGTNTGELFF
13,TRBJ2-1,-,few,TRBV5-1,TGCGCCAGCAGAGTAGCTAGCTACAATGAGCAGTTCTTC,CASRVASYNEQFF
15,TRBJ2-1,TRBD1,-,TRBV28,TGTGCCAGCAACAGGGGCCTCCACTCCTACAATGAGCAGTTCTTC,CASNRGLHSYNEQFF
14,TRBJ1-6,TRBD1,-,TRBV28,TGTGCCACCCGGGGGGACAGGGGTAATTCACCCCTCCACTTT,CATRGDRGNSPLHF
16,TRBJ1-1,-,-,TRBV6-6,TGTGCCAGCAGTCCCCTTGGGACACTAAAGAACACTGAAGCTTTCTTT,CASSPLGTLKNTEAFF
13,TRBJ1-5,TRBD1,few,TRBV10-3,TGTGCCATCAGTACGACAGGGGATCAGCCCCAGCATTTT,CAISTTGDQPQHF
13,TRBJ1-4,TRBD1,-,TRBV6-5,TGTGCCAGCAGTGCCCGGAGGGGGCTAAAACTGTTTTTT,CASSARRGLKLFF
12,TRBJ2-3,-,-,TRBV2,TGTGCCAGCAGACCAAGCACAGATACGCAGTATTTT,CASRPSTDTQYF
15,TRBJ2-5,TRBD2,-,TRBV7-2,TGTGCCAGCAGCTTAGGACTAGCGTTACAAGAGACCCAGTACTTC,CASSLGLALQETQYF
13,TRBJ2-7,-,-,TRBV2,TGTGCCAGCAGCGGGACTGAACGCTCCGAGCAGTACTTC,CASSGTERSEQYF
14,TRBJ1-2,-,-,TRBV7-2,TGTGCCAGCAGCCCCTACAGGGAAGGGTATGGCTACACCTTC,CASSPYREGYGYTF
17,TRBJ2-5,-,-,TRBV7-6,TGTGCCAGCAGGCCAAACCCTTTCAGGACAGCCCAAGAGACCCAGTACTTC,CASRPNPFRTAQETQYF
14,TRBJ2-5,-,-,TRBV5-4,TGTGCCAGCAGCTTGGACAGGGCCCAAGAGACCCAGTACTTC,CASSLDRAQETQYF
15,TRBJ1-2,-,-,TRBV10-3,TGTGCCATCAGTGACGACAAGGGGGCTAACTATGGCTACACCTTC,CAISDDKGANYGYTF
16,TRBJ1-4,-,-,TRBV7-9,TGTGCCAGCAGCACCAGTGCGGGAGCAGGATTTAGAAAACTGTTTTTT,CASSTSAGAGFRKLFF
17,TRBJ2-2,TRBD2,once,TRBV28,TGTGCCAGCGGGGGGCAAGGCGGACTAGCGGTCCGACGGGAGCTGTTTTTT,CASGGQGGLAVRRELFF
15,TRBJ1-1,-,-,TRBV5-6,TGTGCCAGCAGCTTGTTAAGAGACCGGAACACTGAAGCTTTCTTT,CASSLLRDRNTEAFF
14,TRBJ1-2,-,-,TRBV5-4,TGTGCCAGCAGCTTGGCATCCGACTCCTATGGCTACACCTTC,CASSLASDSYGYTF
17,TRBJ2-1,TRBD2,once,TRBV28,TGTGCCAGCAGTTCCCGAGCCGGGAGGGCCGTTCTCTATGAGCAGTTCTTC,CASSSRAGRAVLYEQFF
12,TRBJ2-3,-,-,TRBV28,TGTGCCAGCAGCCCATTAAGTAAGGCGCAGTATTTT,CASSPLSKAQYF
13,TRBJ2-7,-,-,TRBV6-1,TGTGCCAGCAGTTGGAGTGAGATCTACGAGCAGTACTTC,CASSWSEIYEQYF
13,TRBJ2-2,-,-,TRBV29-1,TGCAGCGCATCAGGGCTAATCGCCGGGGAGCTGTTTTTT,CSASGLIAGELFF
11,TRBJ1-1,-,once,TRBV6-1,TGTGCCAGTGCGGGGAACACTGAAGCTTTCTTT,CASAGNTEAFF
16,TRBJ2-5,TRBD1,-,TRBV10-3,TGTGCCATCAGCACGCCGAGGGGACAGGGCTCAGGTGAGCAGTACTTC,CAISTPRGQGSGEQYF
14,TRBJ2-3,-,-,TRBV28,TGTGCCAGCAGTTTAGGGGGGGCAGAAGATACGCAGTATTTT,CASSLGGAEDTQYF
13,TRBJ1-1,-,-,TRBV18,TGTGCCAGCTCACCCGGGGGGTTGACTGAAGCTTTCTTT,CASSPGGLTEAFF
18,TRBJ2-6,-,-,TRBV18,TGTGCCAGCTCAAGGGGTGGGACTTTACAAAGTCGGGCCAACGTCCTGACTTTC,CASSRGGTLQSRANVLTF
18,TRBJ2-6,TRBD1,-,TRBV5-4,TGTGCCAGCAGCGACACCGGGACAGGGGGCAGTGGGGCCAACGTCCTGACTTTC,CASSDTGTGGSGANVLTF
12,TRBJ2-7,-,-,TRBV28,TGTGCCAGCAGTTCCGGGGTCTACGAGCAGTACTTC,CASSSGVYEQYF
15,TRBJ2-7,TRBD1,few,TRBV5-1,TGCGCCAGCAGCTACTTCGGGACAGGGGGCATGGAGCAGTACTTC,CASSYFGTGGMEQYF
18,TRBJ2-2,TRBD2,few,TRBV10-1,TGCGCCAGCAGTAGCGGACTGGGGAGGGGTAGGAACACCGGGGAGCTGTTTTTT,CASSSGLGRGRNTGELFF
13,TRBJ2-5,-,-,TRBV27,TGTGCCAGCAGTTTCGGACAGCAAGAGACCCAGTACTTC,CASSFGQQETQYF
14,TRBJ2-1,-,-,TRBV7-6,TGTGCCAGCAGCACCAGACAGGCTGGGGGAGAGCAGTTCTTC,CASSTRQAGGEQFF
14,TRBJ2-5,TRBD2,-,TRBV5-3,TGTGCCAGCCAACTAGCGGGAGGGGTAGAGACCCAGTACTTC,CASQLAGGVETQYF
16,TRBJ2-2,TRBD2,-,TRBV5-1,TGCGCCAGCAGCACCCCTAGCGGGACGAACACCGGGGAGCTGTTTTTT,CASSTPSGTNTGELFF
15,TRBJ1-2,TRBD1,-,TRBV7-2,TGTGCCAGCAGAAAACCGGGACAGGGGGCGAATGGCTACACCTTC,CASRKPGQGANGYTF
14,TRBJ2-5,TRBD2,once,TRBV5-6,TGTGCCAGCAGCCTGACTAGCGGCCAAGAGACCCAGTACTTC,CASSLTSGQETQYF
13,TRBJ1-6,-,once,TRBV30,TGTGCCTGGAATCAGGGAAGCAATTCACCCCTCCACTTT,CAWNQGSNSPLHF
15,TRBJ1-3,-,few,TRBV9,TGTGCCAGCAGCACCCAAATGGGGCTCGGAAACACCATATATTTT,CASSTQMGLGNTIYF
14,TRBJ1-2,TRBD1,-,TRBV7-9,TGTGCCAGCAGCCAAGGACAGGGGTATCATGGCTACACCTTC,CASSQGQGYHGYTF
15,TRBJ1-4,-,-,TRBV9,TGTGCCAGCAGCGTAGATTTGGGCAATAATGAAAAACTGTTTTTT,CASSVDLGNNEKLFF
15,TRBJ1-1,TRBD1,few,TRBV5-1,TGCGCCAGCAGCATTTCGACAGGGGGTCGAACTGAAGCTTTCTTT,CASSISTGGRTEAFF
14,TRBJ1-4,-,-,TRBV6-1,TGTGCCAGCAGTGAAGGCAGATCTAATGAAAAACTGTTTTTT,CASSEGRSNEKLFF
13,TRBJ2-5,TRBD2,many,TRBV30,TGTGCCTGTAGCGGGATGCAAGGAGAGACCCAGTACTTC,CACSGMQGETQYF
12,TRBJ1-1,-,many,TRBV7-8,TGTGCCAGCAGCTTTTTAAACACTGAAGCTTTCTTT,CASSFLNTEAFF
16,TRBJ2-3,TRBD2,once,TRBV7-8,TGTGCCAGCAGCTTAGTTGGACTAGCGGGATCAGATACGCAGTATTTT,CASSLVGLAGSDTQYF
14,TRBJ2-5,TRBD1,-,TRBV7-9,TGTGCCAGCGCGAGGCAGGGGGATTATGAGACCCAGTACTTC,CASARQGDYETQYF
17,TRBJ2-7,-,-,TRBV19,TGTGCCAGTAGTACTCCGCGAGTACTGCGAAACGGGTACGAGCAGTACTTC,CASSTPRVLRNGYEQYF
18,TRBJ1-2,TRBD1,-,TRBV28,TGTGCCAGCAGTTTAACCGTAACAGGGGAACCGACCCTCTATGGCTACACCTTC,CASSLTVTGEPTLYGYTF
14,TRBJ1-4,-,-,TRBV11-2,TGTGCCAGCAGCTTAGCAGGGATGAGTGAAAAACTGTTTTTT,CASSLAGMSEKLFF
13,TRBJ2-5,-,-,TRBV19,TGTGCCAGTAGTATTTCCAGGGATGAGACCCAGTACTTC,CASSISRDETQYF
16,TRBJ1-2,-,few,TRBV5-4,TGTGCCAGCAGCTTGGCGCAGGGCTTCACTAACTATGGCTACACCTTC,CASSLAQGFTNYGYTF
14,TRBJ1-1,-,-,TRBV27,TGTGCCAGCAGTTTACAGGGCCTTTTCACTGAAGCTTTCTTT,CASSLQGLFTEAFF
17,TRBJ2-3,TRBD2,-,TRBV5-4,TGTGCCAGCAGCTTGGGTACTAGCGGGAGCCGTCCAGATACGCAGTATTTT,CASSLGTSGSRPDTQYF
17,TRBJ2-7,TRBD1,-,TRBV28,TGTGCCAGCATCGGGATCAGGGGGCACCAGAAATCCGACGAGCAGTACTTC,CASIGIRGHQKSDEQYF
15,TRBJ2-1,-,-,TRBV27,TGTGCCAGCAGTTTACTGGCAGGGAGAGTCAATGAGCAGTTCTTC,CASSLLAGRVNEQFF
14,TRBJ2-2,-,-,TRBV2,TGTGCCAGCAGCTTAGTTAGGGACACCGGGGAGCTGTTTTTT,CASSLVRDTGELFF